The T cell receptor beta chain under discussion was sequenced for a study of beta chain features in type 1 diabetes. Points from the study as a whole: Patients showed naive, central memory and Treg TCRB repertoires that appeared more similar than those of healthy donors.

Germline CDR1 reads SGHDN; CDR2 reads FVKESK. Unmatched junction bases numbered 1, after V lost 1 base and J lost 4 bases. The CDR3 contains 14 residues. The entirety of the isolated RNA underwent reverse transcription, so expressed TCRB transcripts were sequenced. Using immunoSEQ multiplex PCR, the repertoire was profiled, and TCRdb retains in-frame clones only, with some absent. This sample has under 500,000 clones, with 30% found just once. This clone occurred a few times. Its specificity is unknown. Sorting of CD4+ naive, central memory, regulatory and stem cell-like memory cells was performed via CD45RO/CCR7/CD25/CD127/CD95/CD27.

The sequenced sample consisted of naive CD4+ T cells from blood. The receptor was isolated from a man aged 18 to 29 in good health. V usage is TRBV14 and J usage is TRBJ2-5; TRBD1 aligns across 9 bases. The CDR3 sequence: CASSQGGQGETQYF. CDR3 in DNA: TGTGCCAGCAGCCAAGGGGGACAGGGAGAGACCCAGTACTTC.